These 21 T cell receptor beta chains were all obtained from the same sample, sequenced in a study of blood T cell repertoires in COVID-19. Sequencing used immunoSEQ multiplex PCR; TCRdb keeps in-frame clones, though not all of them. The sample records 100,000 to 150,000 clones, roughly 88% being singletons. The sequenced sample consisted of peripheral blood. These TCRs come from a man aged 50-59 years with acute or convalescent COVID-19.

This chain links TRBV6-6 with TRBJ2-7, with 7 bases fitting TRBD1. There are 14 residues in the CDR3. Trimming at V came to 6 bases and at J to 4 bases, leaving 9 bases not matched to a gene. The germline CDR1 and CDR2 sequences are MNHNY and SVGAGI (reference sequence). The CDR3 coding sequence is TGTGCCAGCAGCCTACAGGGGCCAGGGTACGAGCAGTACTTC. This encodes CASSLQGPGYEQYF.

The CDR3 here is CASSEYRGAEETQYF. CDR3 DNA sequence: TGTGCCAGCAGTGAATACCGTGGGGCCGAAGAGACCCAGTACTTC. The chain is built from TRBV25-1 and TRBJ2-5, with D perhaps TRBD1 (5 bases). Trimming cost V 0 bases and J 3 bases, with 11 bases left between them. This CDR3 region has 15 residues. Germline V lookup: CDR1 MGHDK, CDR2 SYGVNS.

The V call is TRBV9, the J call TRBJ2-7; D possibly corresponds to TRBD2 (5 bases). V lost 0 bases and J 0 bases, leaving 10 bases between the germline ends. CDR1 and CDR2 (germline): SGDLS, YYNGEE. The length of the CDR3 is 15 residues. The CDR3 protein is CASSVGVASSYEQYF. The CDR3 DNA follows: TGTGCCAGCAGCGTAGGGGTAGCGAGCTCCTACGAGCAGTACTTC.

The chain is built from TRBV27 and TRBJ2-2; 8 positions agree with TRBD2. This CDR3 region has 15 residues. V shed 6 bases, J shed 0 bases, and the junction held 3 bases outside the gene matches. The germline V gene has CDR1 MNHEY and CDR2 SMNVEV (reference sequence). The CDR3 region has the DNA TGTGCCAGCAGACTGGGACTAGCGAACACCGGGGAGCTGTTTTTT. Translating gives CASRLGLANTGELFF.

The chain employs TRBV7-2 and TRBJ2-7; D perhaps matches TRBD1 (5 bases). The CDR3 extends over 13 amino acids. Between the trimmed V and J ends, which lost 3 bases and 2 bases, there was a span of 8 bases. CDR1 is SGHTA, CDR2 FQGNSA, per germline. The CDR3 loop is CASSFRTTYEQYF. The CDR3 DNA is TGTGCCAGCAGCTTCCGGACAACCTACGAGCAGTACTTC.

This clone was seen only once. This sequence joins TRBV5-1 and TRBJ2-2, with TRBD2 identical over 10 bases. Germline V gene lookup returns CDR1 SGHRS and CDR2 YFSETQ. The ends lost 7 bases at V and 7 bases at J; junction bases unmatched: 7. The CDR3 length is 14 residues. CDR3 bases: TGCGCCAGCGGCGGGACTAGCGCAGGCGGGGAGCTGTTTTTT. Its protein is CASGGTSAGGELFF.

The rearrangement joins TRBV27 to TRBJ1-1; D is unclear. CDR1 MNHEY and CDR2 SMNVEV come from the germline V gene (reference sequence). V was trimmed by 5 bases and J by 4 bases, leaving 14 bases between them. The CDR3 spans 14 residues. CDR3 bases: TGTGCCAGCAGTCCAGACGGGGTGGGCACTGAAGCTTTCTTT. Translation: CASSPDGVGTEAFF.

V gene TRBV5-1 combines with J gene TRBJ2-1; D unresolved. V lost 0 bases to trimming and J lost 4 bases, with 11 bases between them. Germline V gene sequence: CDR1 SGHRS, CDR2 YFSETQ. The CDR3 has 15 residues. CDR3 coding DNA: TGCGCCAGCAGCTTGGAAAACAATTTATACAATGAGCAGTTCTTC. This translates into CASSLENNLYNEQFF. The full variable domain, with the rest looked up from reference TRBV5-1 and TRBJ2-1, is KAGVTQTPRYLIKTRGQQVTLSCSPISGHRSVSWYQQTPGQGLQFLFEYFSETQRNKGNFPGRFSGRQFSNSRSEMNVSTLELGDSALYLCASSLENNLYNEQFFGPGTRLTVL.

The chain couples TRBV5-1 to TRBJ2-1, with 11 bases aligning to TRBD2. The CDR3 runs to 14 residues. From germline, CDR1 is SGHRS and CDR2 YFSETQ. The trim removed 6 bases at V and 6 bases at J, leaving 5 bases unmatched. The CDR3 spells CASNTGTSGNEQFF. The CDR3 DNA sequence: TGCGCCAGCAACACCGGGACTAGCGGCAATGAGCAGTTCTTC.

This chain uses TRBV29-1 with TRBJ2-4; 8 bases match TRBD1. The CDR3 runs 13 residues. Germline V gene lookup returns CDR1 SQVTM and CDR2 ANQGSEA. Germline trimming cut 7 bases from V and 5 bases from J; bases unmatched to any gene: 7. The CDR3 spells CSGARDRQNIQYF. CDR3 DNA: TGCAGCGGGGCCCGGGACAGGCAAAACATTCAGTACTTC.

This chain links TRBV7-9 with TRBJ1-1; 9 positions agree with TRBD1. Germline lookup yields CDR1 SEHNR and CDR2 FQNEAQ (reference sequence). The CDR3 is 16 amino acids. J gave up 6 bases and V 5 bases, and 13 bases lay outside the gene matches. Written as DNA, the CDR3 is TGTGCCAGCAGCCCTCCGGGACAGGGATCGATCTCTGAAGCTTTCTTT. Residues: CASSPPGQGSISEAFF.

The chain links TRBV19 to TRBJ1-3, with a possible D match to TRBD1 (5 bases). Trimming removed 7 bases from V and 1 base from J, with 14 bases in between. Per the germline V gene, CDR1 is LNHDA and CDR2 is SQIVND (reference sequence). This CDR3 region has 15 residues. The CDR3 DNA reads as TGTGCCAGTACTGCTACAGGTAGATCTGGAAACACCATATATTTT. Residues: CASTATGRSGNTIYF.

This chain links TRBV5-6 with TRBJ2-1, with 11 bases aligning to TRBD1. The CDR3 has 16 amino acids. J lost 6 bases, V lost 0 bases, and 5 bases had no gene match. Per the germline V gene, CDR1 is SGHDT and CDR2 is YYEEEE. CDR3 sequence (DNA): TGTGCCAGCAGCTTGGTGGGACAGGGGGTTTCCAATGAGCAGTTCTTC. Translation gives CASSLVGQGVSNEQFF.

This clone has just one count. The gene calls are TRBV4-2 and TRBJ2-5; 11 bases map to TRBD1. Trimming took 2 bases from V and 4 from J; bases not matched to a gene: 9. The CDR3 is 17 residues long. The germline V gene has CDR1 LGHNA and CDR2 YNFKEQ. The CDR3 sequence: CASSQSVRTGGGETQYF. The CDR3 DNA follows: TGTGCCAGCAGCCAATCGGTCAGGACAGGGGGCGGAGAGACCCAGTACTTC.

This clone was found a few times. The rearrangement uses TRBV5-1 and TRBJ2-7, with 9 nucleotides matching TRBD2. This CDR3 spans 15 amino acids. Germline CDR1 is SGHRS and CDR2 is YFSETQ. Unmatched junction bases numbered 6, after V lost 0 bases and J lost 5 bases. The CDR3, as DNA: TGCGCCAGCAGCTTGGGGGCGGGAGGGTTCCACGAGCAGTACTTC. This encodes CASSLGAGGFHEQYF.

V usage is TRBV7-8 and J usage is TRBJ2-7, with TRBD2 matching 13 bases. The CDR3 consists of 15 residues. Trimming cost V 8 bases and J 4 bases; bases outside gene matches: 8. Looked up from germline, CDR1 is SGHVS and CDR2 is FQNEAQ. CDR3 DNA sequence: TGTGCCAGCCGGAGGACTAGCGGGAGTGTATACGAGCAGTACTTC. Its protein product is CASRRTSGSVYEQYF.

There are a few counts of this clone. The CDR3 is CASSLVAGESDTQYF. The CDR3 DNA reads as TGTGCCAGCAGTTTAGTAGCGGGAGAGAGTGATACGCAGTATTTT. The J gene is TRBJ2-3, the V gene TRBV27, with 9 nucleotides matching TRBD2. Trimming removed 2 bases from V and 6 bases from J; junction bases left unmatched: 6. Per germline, CDR1 MNHEY and CDR2 SMNVEV (reference sequence). The CDR3 has 15 residues.

This sequence joins TRBV24-1 and TRBJ2-7, with 12 bases that match TRBD1. J was trimmed by 0 bases and V by 7 bases; bases with no gene match: 21. Germline lookup yields CDR1 KGHDR and CDR2 SFDVKD. This CDR3 has 21 amino acids. The CDR3 region has the DNA TGTGCCACCAGCGAACCCATCCGGGACAGGGGGCGGGCACATTACTCCTACGAGCAGTACTTC. Its translation: CATSEPIRDRGRAHYSYEQYF.

V is TRBV10-2 and J is TRBJ1-1, with D perhaps matching TRBD1 (5 bases). CDR3 length: 14 amino acids. V lost 4 bases and J 0 bases, leaving 9 bases between the germline ends. Germline V gives CDR1 WSHSY, CDR2 SAAADI. In DNA, the CDR3 is TGCGCCAGCAGTGCAAACAGGTTGAACACTGAAGCTTTCTTT. This sequence encodes CASSANRLNTEAFF.

The chain links TRBV7-9 to TRBJ2-3; 7 positions match TRBD2. Unmatched junction bases numbered 6, after V lost 2 bases and J lost 4 bases. This CDR3 spans 15 amino acids. Germline CDR1 SEHNR, CDR2 FQNEAQ (reference sequence). The CDR3 loop is CASSLLSTSADTQYF. The CDR3 DNA reads TGTGCCAGCAGCTTATTGAGTACTAGCGCAGATACGCAGTATTTT.

This chain uses TRBV3-1 (or the pseudogene TRBV3-2) with TRBJ2-1, with TRBD1 matching over 7 bases. The germline V gene has CDR1 LGHDT and CDR2 YNNKEL (reference sequence). CDR3 length: 15 residues. The V segment lost 6 bases and the J segment 4 bases; nucleotides outside the gene matches: 9. CDR3 sequence: CASRRGDSQYNEQFF. CDR3 sequence (DNA): TGTGCCAGCAGGCGAGGGGACAGCCAGTACAATGAGCAGTTCTTC.